Included here is one T cell receptor (beta chain) sequence, with context. Study processing details: How many nucleated cells were present was estimated from reference gene primer amplification. Produced via immunoSEQ multiplex PCR; TCRdb's table is partial and in-frame only. Clone size and the V and J calls come from that table; the DNA yielded D and trimming. Here the sample spans around 180,000 clones, approximately 88% being singletons. This entry belongs to a study of blood T cell repertoires in COVID-19. On the study more broadly: Sites in the United States, Italy and Spain provided acute and convalescent COVID-19 samples. PBMCs, B-cell-depleted T cells, or T cells provided the cDNA or gDNA that made up the material.

What was sequenced was peripheral blood. This TCR derives from a woman under 40 with acute or convalescent COVID-19.

The chain's CDR3 is CASSLGTMDEQYF. The CDR3 bases are TGTGCCAGCAGCTTAGGGACTATGGACGAGCAGTACTTC. The chain carries TRBV11-3 and TRBJ2-7; possible D gene TRBD2, 6 bases. This CDR3 is 13 amino acids long. Germline-derived CDR1 and CDR2 are SGHNT and YENEEA. The germline V and J ends were trimmed by 1 base and 5 bases, with 9 bases remaining between them.